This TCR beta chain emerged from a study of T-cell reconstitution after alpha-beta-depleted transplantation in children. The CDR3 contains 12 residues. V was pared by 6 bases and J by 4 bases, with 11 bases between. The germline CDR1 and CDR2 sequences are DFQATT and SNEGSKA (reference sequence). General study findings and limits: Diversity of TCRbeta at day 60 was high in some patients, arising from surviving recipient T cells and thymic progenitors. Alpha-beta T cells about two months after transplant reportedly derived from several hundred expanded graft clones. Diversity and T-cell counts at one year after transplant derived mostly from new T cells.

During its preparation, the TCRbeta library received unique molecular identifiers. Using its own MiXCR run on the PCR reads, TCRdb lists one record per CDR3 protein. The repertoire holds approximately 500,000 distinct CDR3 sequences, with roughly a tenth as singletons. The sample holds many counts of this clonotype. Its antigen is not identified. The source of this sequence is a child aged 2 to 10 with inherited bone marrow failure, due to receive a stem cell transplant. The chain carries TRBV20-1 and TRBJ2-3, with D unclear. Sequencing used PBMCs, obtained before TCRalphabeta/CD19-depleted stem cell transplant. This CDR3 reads CSARMVADTQYF. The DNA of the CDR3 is TGCAGTGCGAGGATGGTAGCAGATACGCAGTATTTT.